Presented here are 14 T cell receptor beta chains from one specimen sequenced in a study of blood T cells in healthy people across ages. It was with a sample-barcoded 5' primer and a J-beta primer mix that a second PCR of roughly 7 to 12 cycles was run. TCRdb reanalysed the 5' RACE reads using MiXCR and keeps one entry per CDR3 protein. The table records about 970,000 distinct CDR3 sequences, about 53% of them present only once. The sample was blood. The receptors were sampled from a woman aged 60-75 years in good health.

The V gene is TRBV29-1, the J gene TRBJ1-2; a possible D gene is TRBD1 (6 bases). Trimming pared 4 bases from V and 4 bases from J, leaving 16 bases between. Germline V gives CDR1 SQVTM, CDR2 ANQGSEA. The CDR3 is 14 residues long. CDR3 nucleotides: TGCAGCGTTGTCTCGGCAGGGGTTGCCTATGGCTACACCTTC. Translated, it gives CSVVSAGVAYGYTF. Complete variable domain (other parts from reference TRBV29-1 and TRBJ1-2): SAVISQKPSRDICQRGTSLTIQCQVDSQVTMMFWYRQQPGQSLTLIATANQGSEATYESGFVIDKFPISRPNLTFSTLTVSNMSPEDSSIYLCSVVSAGVAYGYTFGSGTRLTVV.

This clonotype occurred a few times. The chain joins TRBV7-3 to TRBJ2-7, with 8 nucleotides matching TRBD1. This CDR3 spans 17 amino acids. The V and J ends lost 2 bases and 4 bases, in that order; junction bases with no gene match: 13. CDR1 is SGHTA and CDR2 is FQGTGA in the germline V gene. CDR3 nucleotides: TGTGCCAGCAGCTTACTCGGGCAGGGGGCGGCCCCGTACGAGCAGTACTTC. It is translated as CASSLLGQGAAPYEQYF.

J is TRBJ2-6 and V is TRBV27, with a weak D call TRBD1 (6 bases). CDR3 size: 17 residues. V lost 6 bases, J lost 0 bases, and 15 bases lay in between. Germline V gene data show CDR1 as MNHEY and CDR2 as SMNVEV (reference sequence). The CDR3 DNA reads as TGTGCCAGCAGCGACTGGACAGACCACTCTGGGGCCAACGTCCTGACTTTC. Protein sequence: CASSDWTDHSGANVLTF. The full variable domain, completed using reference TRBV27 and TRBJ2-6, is EAQVTQNPRYLITVTGKKLTVTCSQNMNHEYMSWYRQDPGLGLRQIYYSMNVEVTDKGDVPEGYKVSRKEKRNFPLILESPSPNQTSLYFCASSDWTDHSGANVLTFGAGSRLTVL.

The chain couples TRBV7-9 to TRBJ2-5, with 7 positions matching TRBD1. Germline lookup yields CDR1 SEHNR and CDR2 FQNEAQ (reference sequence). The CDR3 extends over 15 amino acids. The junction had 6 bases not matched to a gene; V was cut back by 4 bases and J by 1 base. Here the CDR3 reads CASSSGQTFQETQYF. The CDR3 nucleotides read TGTGCCAGCAGCTCGGGACAGACCTTCCAAGAGACCCAGTACTTC.

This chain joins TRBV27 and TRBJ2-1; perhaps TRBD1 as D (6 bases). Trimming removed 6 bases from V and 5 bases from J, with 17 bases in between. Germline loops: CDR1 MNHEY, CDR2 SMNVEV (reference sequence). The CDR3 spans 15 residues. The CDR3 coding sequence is TGTGCCAGCAGGCAGCGCTCGGCAGGGGACAATGAGCAGTTCTTC. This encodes CASRQRSAGDNEQFF.

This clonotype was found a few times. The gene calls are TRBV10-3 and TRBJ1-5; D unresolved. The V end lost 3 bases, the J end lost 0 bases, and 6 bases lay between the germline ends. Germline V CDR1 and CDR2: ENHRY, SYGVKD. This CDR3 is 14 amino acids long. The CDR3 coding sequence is TGTGCCATCAGTGACGGTGATAGCAATCAGCCCCAGCATTTT. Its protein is CAISDGDSNQPQHF.

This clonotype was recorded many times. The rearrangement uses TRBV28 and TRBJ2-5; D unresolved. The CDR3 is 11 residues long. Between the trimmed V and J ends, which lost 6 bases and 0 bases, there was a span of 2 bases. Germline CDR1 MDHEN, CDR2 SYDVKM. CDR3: CASRNQETQYF. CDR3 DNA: TGTGCCAGCAGGAACCAAGAGACCCAGTACTTC.

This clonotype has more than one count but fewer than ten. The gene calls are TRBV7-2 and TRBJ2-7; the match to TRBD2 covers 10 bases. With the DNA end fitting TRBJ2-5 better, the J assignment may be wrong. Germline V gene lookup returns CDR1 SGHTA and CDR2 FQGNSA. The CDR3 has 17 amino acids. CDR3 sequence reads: CASSLGWLAGERETQYF. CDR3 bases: TGTGCCAGCAGCTTGGGGTGGCTAGCGGGAGAGAGAGAGACCCAGTACTTC.

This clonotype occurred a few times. In nucleotides, the CDR3 is TGCAGCGTGGGACTAGCGGGAGGGCCATTTGAGCAGTTCTTC. It encodes CSVGLAGGPFEQFF. The chain is built from TRBV29-1 and TRBJ2-1; 16 nucleotides match TRBD2. Germline assignment: CDR1 SQVTM and CDR2 ANQGSEA. The junction had 5 bases not matched to a gene; V was cut back by 6 bases and J by 9 bases. This CDR3 comprises 14 residues.

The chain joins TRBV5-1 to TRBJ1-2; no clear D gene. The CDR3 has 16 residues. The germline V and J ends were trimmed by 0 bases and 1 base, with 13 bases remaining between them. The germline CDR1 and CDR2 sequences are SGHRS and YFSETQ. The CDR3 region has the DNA TGCGCCAGCAGCTTGGCGGGTCCCCTTTATAACTATGGCTACACCTTC. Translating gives CASSLAGPLYNYGYTF.

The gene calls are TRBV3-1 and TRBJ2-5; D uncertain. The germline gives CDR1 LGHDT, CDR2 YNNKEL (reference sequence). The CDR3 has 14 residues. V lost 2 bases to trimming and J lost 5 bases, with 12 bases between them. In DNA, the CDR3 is TGTGCCAGCAGCCAAACCTACGACGGGGAGACCCAGTACTTC. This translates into CASSQTYDGETQYF.

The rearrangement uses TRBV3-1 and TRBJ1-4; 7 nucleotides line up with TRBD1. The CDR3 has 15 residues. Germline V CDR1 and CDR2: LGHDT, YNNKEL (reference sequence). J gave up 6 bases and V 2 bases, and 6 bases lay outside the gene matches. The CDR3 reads CASSQYDREDEKLFF. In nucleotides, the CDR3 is TGTGCCAGCAGCCAATACGACAGGGAGGATGAAAAACTGTTTTTT. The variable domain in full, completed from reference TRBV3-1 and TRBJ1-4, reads DTAVSQTPKYLVTQMGNDKSIKCEQNLGHDTMYWYKQDSKKFLKIMFSYNNKELIINETVPNRFSPKSPDKAHLNLHINSLELGDSAVYFCASSQYDREDEKLFFGSGTQLSVL.

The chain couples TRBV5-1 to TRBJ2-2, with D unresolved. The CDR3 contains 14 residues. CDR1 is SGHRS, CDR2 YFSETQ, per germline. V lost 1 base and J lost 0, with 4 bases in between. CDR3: CASSLSTNTGELFF. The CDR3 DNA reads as TGCGCCAGCAGCTTGTCCACGAACACCGGGGAGCTGTTTTTT.

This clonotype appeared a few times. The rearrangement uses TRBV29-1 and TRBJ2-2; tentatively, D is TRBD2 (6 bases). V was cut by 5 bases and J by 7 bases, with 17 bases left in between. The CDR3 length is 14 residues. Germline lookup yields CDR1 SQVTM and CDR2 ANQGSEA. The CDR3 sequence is CSVCVRRGIGELFF. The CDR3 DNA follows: TGCAGCGTTTGTGTCAGGAGGGGAATCGGGGAGCTGTTTTTT.